The source of this TCR beta chain is a study of cytomegalovirus exposure and HLA in healthy donors. Germline CDR1 and CDR2: SNHLY and FYNNEI. This CDR3 is built from 12 residues. V gave up 10 bases and J gave up 1 base, with 11 bases separating them. The PCR had 60 Vbeta and 13 Jbeta primers. Authors' processing steps: Per a later analysis, the number of unique TCR beta chains was approximately 80 million, of which around 9.9 million were shared. TCRdb's copy holds only in-frame clones and misses some; the assay was immunoSEQ multiplex PCR. The DNA was the basis for D and trimming; V, J and clone size are from that table. The sample lists around 130,000 clones, around 75% occurring once. The donors gave bone marrow, and they were healthy. This clone was recorded only once. Its antigen is unidentified. Points from the study as a whole: TCR beta chain V- and J-gene trimming was linked, in a later analysis, to a missense variant in DCLRE1C. According to an earlier analysis, most TCR beta V segments yielded productive rearrangements about 90% or about 30% of the time.

This receptor was taken from a man aged 25-40 years in good health and CMV-seronegative. The sequencing sample was made of PBMCs. V usage is TRBV2 and J usage is TRBJ2-7, with TRBD1 as a possible D gene (5 bases). CDR3 DNA sequence: TGTGCCACCAAACGACAGTCCTACGAGCAGTACTTC. This encodes CATKRQSYEQYF.